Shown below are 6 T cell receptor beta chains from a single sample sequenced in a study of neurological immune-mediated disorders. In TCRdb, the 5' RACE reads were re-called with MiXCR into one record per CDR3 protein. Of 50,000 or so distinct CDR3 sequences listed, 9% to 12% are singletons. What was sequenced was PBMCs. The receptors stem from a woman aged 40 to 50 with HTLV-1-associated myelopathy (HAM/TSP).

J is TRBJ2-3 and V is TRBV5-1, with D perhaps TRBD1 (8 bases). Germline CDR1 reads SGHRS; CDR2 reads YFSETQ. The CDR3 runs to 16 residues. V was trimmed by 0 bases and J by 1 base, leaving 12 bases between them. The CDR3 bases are TGCGCCAGCAGCTTGGGGACAGGGAGGGGCACAGATACGCAGTATTTT. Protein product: CASSLGTGRGTDTQYF.

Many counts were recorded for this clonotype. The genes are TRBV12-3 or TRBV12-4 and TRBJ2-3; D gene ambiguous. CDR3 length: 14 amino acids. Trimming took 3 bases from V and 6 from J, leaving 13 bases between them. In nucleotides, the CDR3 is TGTGCCAGCAGTTTTGGGCAAGGTTTGGATACGCAGTATTTT. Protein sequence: CASSFGQGLDTQYF.

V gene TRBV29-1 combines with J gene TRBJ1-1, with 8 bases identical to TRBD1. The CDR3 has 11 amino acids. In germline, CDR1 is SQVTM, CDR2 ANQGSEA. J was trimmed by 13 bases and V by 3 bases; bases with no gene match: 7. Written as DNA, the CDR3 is TGCAGCGTTGATAATGGACAGGGCGTTTTCTTT. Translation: CSVDNGQGVFF. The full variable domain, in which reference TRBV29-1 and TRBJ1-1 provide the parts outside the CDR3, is SAVISQKPSRDICQRGTSLTIQCQVDSQVTMMFWYRQQPGQSLTLIATANQGSEATYESGFVIDKFPISRPNLTFSTLTVSNMSPEDSSIYLCSVDNGQGVFFGQGTRLTVV.

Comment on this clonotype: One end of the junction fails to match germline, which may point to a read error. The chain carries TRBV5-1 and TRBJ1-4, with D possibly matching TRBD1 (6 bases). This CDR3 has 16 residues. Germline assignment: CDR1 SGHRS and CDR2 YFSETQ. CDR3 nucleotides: TGCACCAGCAGGTCCTTACAGGGAGGGACTAATGACAAACTGTTTTTT. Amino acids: CTSRSLQGGTNDKLFF.

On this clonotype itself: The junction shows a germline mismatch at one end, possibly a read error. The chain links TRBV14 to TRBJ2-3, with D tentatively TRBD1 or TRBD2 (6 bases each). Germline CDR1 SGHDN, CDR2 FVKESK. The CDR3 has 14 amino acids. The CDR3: CVSSQVGGPDTQYF. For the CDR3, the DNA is TGTGTCAGCAGCCAAGTCGGGGGCCCCGATACGCAGTATTTT.

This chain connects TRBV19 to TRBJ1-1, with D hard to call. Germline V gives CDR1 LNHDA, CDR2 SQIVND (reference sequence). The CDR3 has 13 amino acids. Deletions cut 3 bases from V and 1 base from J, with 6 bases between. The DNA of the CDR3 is TGTGCCAGTAGTATCGCAGCGAACACTGAAGCTTTCTTT. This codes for CASSIAANTEAFF.